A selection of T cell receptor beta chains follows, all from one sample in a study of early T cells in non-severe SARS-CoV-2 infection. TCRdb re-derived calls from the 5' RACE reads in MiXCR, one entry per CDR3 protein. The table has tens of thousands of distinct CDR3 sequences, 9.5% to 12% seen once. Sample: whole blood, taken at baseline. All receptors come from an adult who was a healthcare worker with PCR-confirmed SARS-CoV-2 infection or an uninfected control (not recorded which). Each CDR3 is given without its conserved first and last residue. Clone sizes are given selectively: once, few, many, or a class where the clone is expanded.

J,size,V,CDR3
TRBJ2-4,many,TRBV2,ASLTGTGADIQY
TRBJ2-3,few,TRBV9,ASSVETAADTQY
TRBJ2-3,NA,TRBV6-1,ASTPSTDTQY
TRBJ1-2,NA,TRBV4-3,ASSQRFASYGYT
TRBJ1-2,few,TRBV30,AWSVQNSYGYT
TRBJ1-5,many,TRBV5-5,ASSLAPGVNQPQH
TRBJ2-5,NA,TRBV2,ASSEAQARAQETQY
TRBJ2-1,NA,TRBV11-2,ASSLVRDEQF
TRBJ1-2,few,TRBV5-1,ASSFLWTGSYGYT
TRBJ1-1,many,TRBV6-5,ASSYNRRDTEAF
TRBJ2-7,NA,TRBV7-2,ASSLGLAGVSEQY
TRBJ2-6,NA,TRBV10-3,AISDGSSGANVLT
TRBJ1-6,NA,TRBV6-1,ASKGRGTYNSPLH
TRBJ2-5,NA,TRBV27,ASSAAGLGYQETQY
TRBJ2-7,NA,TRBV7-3,ASSLAAGGVYEQY
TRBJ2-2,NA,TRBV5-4,ASSSMFRSGELF
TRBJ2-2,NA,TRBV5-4,ASSLQNTGELF
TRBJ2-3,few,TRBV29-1,SVEDGARGTDTQY
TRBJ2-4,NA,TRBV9,ASSVERGDAKNIQY
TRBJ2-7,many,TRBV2,ASSESSFVQY
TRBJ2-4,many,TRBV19,ASRSTSPNIQY
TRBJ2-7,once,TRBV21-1,ASSRTPAPPYEQY
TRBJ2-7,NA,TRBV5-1,ASSLEGQAPYEQY
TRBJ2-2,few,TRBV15,ATAPGTPNTGELF
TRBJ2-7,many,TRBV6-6,ASSYYGGLSYEQY
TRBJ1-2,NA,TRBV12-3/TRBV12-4,ASSFTGGIGYT
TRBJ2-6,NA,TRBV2,ASSAGANVLT
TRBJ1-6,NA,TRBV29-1,SATAGPDSPLH
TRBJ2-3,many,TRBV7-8,ASSSTRGADTQY
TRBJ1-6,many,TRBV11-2,ASSFRGRENSPLH
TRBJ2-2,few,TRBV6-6,ASSYFGTSGTGELF
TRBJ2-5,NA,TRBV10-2,ASSWDRGSQETQY
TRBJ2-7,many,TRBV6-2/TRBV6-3,ASSPPGLLTYEQY
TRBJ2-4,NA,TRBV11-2,ASSPIRGAKNIQY
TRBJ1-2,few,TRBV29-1,SVETPRQDGYT
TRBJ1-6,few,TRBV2,ASIGTGHSVGDSPLH
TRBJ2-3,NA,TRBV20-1,SARDTLRDTQY
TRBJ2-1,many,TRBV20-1,SARLSGGIYNEQF
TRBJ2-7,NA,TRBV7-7,ASSFRSGGSYEQY
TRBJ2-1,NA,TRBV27,ASSPGQGRLAYNEQF
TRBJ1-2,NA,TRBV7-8,ASRSTNYGYT
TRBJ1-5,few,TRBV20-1,SAREAPARPQH
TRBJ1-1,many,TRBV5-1,ASSLERIPNTEAF
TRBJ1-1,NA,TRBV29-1,SATRQGNTEAF
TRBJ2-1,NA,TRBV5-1,ASSFAGDEQF
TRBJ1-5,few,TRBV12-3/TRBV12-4,ASSPTPSGNQPQH
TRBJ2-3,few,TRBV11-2,ASSSWTSEGIDTQY
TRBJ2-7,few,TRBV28,ASSFSGGPSDEQY
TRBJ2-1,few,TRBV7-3,ASSRGQYNEQF
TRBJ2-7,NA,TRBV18,ASSPRQQGDEQY
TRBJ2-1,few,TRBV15,ATSRYSSRDEQF
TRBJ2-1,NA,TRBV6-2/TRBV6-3,ASSTRPGSSYNEQF